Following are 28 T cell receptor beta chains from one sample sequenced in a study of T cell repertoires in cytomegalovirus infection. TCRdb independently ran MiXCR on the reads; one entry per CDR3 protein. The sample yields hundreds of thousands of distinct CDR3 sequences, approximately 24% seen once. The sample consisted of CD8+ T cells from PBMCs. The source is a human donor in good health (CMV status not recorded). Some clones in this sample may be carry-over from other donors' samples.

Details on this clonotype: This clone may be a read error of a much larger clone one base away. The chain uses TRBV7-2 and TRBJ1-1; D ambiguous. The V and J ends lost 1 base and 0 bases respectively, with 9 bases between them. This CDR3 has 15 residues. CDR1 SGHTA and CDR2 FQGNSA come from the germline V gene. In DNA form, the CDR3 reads TGTGCCAGCAGCTTAGGGACGGAGATGAACACTGAAGCTTTCTTT. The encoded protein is CASSLGTEMNTEAFF.

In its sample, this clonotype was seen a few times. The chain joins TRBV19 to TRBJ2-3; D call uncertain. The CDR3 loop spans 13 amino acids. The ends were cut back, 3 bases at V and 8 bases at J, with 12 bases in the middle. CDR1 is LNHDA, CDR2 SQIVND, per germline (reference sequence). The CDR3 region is CASSIGEFGTQYF. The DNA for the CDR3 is TGTGCCAGTAGTATTGGAGAATTCGGTACGCAGTATTTT.

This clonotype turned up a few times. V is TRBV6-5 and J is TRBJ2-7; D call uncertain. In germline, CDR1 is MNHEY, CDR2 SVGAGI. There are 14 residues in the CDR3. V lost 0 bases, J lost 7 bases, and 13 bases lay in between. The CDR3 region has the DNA TGTGCCAGCAGTTACTCGATCGGGCTGCGGGAGCAGTACTTC. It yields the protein CASSYSIGLREQYF.

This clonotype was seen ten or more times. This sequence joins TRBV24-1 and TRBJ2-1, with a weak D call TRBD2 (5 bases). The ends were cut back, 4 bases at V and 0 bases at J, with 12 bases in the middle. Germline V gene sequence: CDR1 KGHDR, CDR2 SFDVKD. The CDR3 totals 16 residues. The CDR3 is CATSEWTVTSYNEQFF. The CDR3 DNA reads TGTGCCACCAGTGAGTGGACTGTTACCTCCTACAATGAGCAGTTCTTC.

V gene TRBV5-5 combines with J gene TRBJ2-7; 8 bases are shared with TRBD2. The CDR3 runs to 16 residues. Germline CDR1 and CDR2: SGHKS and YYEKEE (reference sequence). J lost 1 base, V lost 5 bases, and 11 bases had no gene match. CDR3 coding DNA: TGTGCCAGCAGGTTCCGGCTAATAGCGGGGTCCTACGAGCAGTACTTC. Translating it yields CASRFRLIAGSYEQYF.

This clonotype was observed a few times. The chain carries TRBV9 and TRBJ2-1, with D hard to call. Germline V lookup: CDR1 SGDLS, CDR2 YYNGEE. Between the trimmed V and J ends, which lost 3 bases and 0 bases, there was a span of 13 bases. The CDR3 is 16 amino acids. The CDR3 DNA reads TGTGCCAGCAGCGCAAGAAAGGCTAGCTCCTACAATGAGCAGTTCTTC. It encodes CASSARKASSYNEQFF.

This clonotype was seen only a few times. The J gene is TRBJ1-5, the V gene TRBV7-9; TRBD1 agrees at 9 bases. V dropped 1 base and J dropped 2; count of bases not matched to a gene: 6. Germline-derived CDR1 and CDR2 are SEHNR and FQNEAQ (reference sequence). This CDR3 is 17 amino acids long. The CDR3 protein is CASSLGGTGMGNQPQHF. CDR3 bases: TGTGCCAGCAGCTTAGGGGGGACAGGGATGGGCAATCAGCCCCAGCATTTT.

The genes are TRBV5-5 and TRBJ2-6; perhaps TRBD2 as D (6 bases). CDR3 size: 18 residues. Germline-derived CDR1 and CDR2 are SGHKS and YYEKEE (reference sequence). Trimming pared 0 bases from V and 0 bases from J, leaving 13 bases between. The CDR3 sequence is CASSLARDSLSGANVLTF. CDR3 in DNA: TGTGCCAGCAGCTTGGCCAGGGACTCCCTCTCTGGGGCCAACGTCCTGACTTTC. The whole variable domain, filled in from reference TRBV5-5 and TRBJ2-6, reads DAGVTQSPTHLIKTRGQQVTLRCSPISGHKSVSWYQQVLGQGPQFIFQYYEKEERGRGNFPDRFSARQFPNYSSELNVNALLLGDSALYLCASSLARDSLSGANVLTFGAGSRLTVL.

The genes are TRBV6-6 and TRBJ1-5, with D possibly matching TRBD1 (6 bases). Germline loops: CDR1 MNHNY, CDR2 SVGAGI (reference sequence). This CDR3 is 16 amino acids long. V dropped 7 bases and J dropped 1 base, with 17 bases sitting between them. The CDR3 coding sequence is TGTGCCAGCACATCGAAGAGAGGGGGAAGCAATCAGCCCCAGCATTTT. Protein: CASTSKRGGSNQPQHF.

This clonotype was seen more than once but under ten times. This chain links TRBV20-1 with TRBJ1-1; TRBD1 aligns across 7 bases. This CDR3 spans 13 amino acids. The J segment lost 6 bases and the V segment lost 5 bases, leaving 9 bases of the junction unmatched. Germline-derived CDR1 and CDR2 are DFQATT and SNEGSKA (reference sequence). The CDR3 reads CSAEGQVFPEAFF. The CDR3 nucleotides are TGCAGTGCTGAAGGACAGGTCTTTCCTGAAGCTTTCTTT.

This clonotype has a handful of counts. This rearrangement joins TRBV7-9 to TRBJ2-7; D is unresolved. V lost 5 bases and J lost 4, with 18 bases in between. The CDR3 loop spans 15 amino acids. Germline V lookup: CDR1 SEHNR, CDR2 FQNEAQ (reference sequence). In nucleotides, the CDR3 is TGTGCCAGCAGCCCTCCCTACAAGGTTGGTTACGAGCAGTACTTC. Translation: CASSPPYKVGYEQYF.

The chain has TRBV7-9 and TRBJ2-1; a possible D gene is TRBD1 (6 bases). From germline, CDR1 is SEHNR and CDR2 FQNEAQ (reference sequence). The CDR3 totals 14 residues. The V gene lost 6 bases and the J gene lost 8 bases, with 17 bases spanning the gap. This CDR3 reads CASRYRGGMDEQFF. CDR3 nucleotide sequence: TGTGCCAGCAGGTATCGAGGGGGTATGGATGAGCAGTTCTTC.

The CDR3 protein is CSVEDRLMVLYGYTF. CDR3 in DNA: TGCAGCGTTGAAGATCGGCTAATGGTCCTCTATGGCTACACCTTC. The chain recombines TRBV29-1 with TRBJ1-2; D unclear. The V gene's germline CDR1 is SQVTM and CDR2 ANQGSEA. This CDR3 spans 15 amino acids. Trimming left V 0 bases short and J 4 bases short, with 15 bases between.

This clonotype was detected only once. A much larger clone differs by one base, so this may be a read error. CDR3 sequence reads: CASSLREPPDTQYF. In nucleotides, the CDR3 is TGTGCCAGCAGCTTAAGAGAGCCTCCAGATACGCAGTATTTT. The gene calls are TRBV7-6 and TRBJ2-3; D ambiguous. The CDR3 runs to 14 residues. V lost 2 bases and J 4 bases, leaving 10 bases between the germline ends. Germline lookup yields CDR1 SGHVS and CDR2 FNYEAQ.

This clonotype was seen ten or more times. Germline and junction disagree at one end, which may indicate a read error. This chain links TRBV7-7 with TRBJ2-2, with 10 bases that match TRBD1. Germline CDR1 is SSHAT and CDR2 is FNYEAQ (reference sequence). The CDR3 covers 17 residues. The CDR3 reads CASSPLTGGTGTGELFF. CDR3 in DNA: TGTGCTAGCAGCCCCCTGACAGGGGGCACTGGAACCGGGGAGCTGTTTTTT. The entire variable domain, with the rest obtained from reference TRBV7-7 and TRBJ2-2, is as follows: GAGVSQSPRYKVTKRGQDVTLRCDPISSHATLYWYQQALGQGPEFLTYFNYEAQPDKSGLPSDRFSAERPEGSISTLTIQRTEQRDSAMYRCASSPLTGGTGTGELFFGEGSRLTVL.

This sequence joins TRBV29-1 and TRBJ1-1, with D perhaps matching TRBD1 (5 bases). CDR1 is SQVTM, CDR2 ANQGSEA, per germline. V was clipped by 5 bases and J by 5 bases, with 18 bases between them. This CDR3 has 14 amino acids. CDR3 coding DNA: TGCAGCGTTACACATGCAGTGGGGGAAACTGAAGCTTTCTTT. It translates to CSVTHAVGETEAFF. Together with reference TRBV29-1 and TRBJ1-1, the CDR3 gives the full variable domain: SAVISQKPSRDICQRGTSLTIQCQVDSQVTMMFWYRQQPGQSLTLIATANQGSEATYESGFVIDKFPISRPNLTFSTLTVSNMSPEDSSIYLCSVTHAVGETEAFFGQGTRLTVV.

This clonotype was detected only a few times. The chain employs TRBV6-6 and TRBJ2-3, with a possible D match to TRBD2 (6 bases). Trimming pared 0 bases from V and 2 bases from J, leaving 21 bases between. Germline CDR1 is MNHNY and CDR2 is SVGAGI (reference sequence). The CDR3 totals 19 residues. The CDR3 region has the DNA TGTGCCAGCAGTTACTCGCCGGCCCTGGGCGGGGCCCTCACAGATACGCAGTATTTT. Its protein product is CASSYSPALGGALTDTQYF.

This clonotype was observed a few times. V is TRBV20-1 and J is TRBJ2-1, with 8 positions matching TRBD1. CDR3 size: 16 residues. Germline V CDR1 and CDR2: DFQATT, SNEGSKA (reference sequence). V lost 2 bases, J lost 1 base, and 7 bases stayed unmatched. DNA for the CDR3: TGCAGTGCTAGATCGACAGGGGTTGGTTCCTACAATGAGCAGTTCTTC. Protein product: CSARSTGVGSYNEQFF.

CDR3 nucleotides: TGTGCCAGCAGCTTTAGACAGGGTGGCAATGAGCAGTTCTTC. Amino acids: CASSFRQGGNEQFF. The gene calls are TRBV13 and TRBJ2-1; TRBD1 agrees at 7 bases. The CDR3 loop spans 14 amino acids. V lost 3 bases, J lost 6 bases, and 5 bases stayed unmatched. Per the germline V gene, CDR1 is PRHDT and CDR2 is FYEKMQ (reference sequence).

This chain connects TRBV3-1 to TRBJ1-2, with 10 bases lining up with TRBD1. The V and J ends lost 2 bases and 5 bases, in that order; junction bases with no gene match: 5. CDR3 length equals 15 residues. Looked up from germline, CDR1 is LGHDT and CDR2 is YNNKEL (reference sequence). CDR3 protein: CASSQRQGARYGYTF. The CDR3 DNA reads TGTGCCAGCAGCCAACGACAGGGGGCGCGATATGGCTACACCTTC.

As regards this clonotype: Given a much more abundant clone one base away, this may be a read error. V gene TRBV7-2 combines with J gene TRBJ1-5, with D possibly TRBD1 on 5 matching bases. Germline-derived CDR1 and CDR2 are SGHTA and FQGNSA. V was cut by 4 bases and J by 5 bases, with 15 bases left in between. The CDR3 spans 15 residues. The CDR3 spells CTSSSYLGEDQPQHF. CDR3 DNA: TGTACCAGCAGCTCCTATTTGGGGGAAGATCAGCCCCAGCATTTT.

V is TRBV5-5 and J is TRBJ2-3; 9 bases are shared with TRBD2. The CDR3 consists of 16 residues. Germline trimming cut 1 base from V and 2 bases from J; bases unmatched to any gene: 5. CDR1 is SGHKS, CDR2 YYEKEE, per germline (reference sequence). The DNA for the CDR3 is TGTGCCAGCAGCTTGCTCCTAGCGGGGACCACAGATACGCAGTATTTT. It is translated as CASSLLLAGTTDTQYF.

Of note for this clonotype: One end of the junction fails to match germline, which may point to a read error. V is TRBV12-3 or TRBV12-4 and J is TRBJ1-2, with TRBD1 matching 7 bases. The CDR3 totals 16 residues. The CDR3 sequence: CASSLAGTDLNYDYTF. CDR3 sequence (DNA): TGTGCCAGCAGTCTAGCCGGGACAGACCTTAACTATGACTACACCTTC.

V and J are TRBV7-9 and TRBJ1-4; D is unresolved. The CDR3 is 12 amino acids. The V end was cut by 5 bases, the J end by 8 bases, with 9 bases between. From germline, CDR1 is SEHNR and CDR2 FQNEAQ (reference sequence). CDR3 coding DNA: TGTGCCAGCAGCCATGGAAGCGAAAAACTGTTTTTT. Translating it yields CASSHGSEKLFF.

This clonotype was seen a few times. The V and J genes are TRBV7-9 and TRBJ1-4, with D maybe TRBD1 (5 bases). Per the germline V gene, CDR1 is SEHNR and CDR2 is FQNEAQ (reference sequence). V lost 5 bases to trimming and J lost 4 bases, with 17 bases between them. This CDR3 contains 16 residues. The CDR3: CASSVNGGPVNEKLFF. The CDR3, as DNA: TGTGCCAGCAGCGTAAATGGGGGTCCTGTTAATGAAAAACTGTTTTTT.

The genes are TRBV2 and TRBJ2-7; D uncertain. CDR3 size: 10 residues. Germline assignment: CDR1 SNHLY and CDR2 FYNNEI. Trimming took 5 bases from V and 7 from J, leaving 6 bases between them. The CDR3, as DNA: TGTGCCAGCAGTAAAGGGGAGCAGTACGTC. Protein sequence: CASSKGEQYV.

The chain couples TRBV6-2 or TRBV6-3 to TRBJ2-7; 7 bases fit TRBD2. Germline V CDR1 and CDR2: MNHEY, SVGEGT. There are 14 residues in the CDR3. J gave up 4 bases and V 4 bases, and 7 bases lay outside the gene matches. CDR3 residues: CASSWGGAPYEQYV. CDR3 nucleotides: TGTGCCAGCAGTTGGGGAGGGGCCCCATACGAGCAGTACGTC.

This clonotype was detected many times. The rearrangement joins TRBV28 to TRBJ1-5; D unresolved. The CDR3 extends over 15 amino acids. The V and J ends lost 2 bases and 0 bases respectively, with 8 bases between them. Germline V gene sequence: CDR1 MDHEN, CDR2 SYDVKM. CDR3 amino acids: CASSLGHYSNQPQHF. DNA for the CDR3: TGTGCCAGCAGTTTAGGGCATTATAGCAATCAGCCCCAGCATTTT.